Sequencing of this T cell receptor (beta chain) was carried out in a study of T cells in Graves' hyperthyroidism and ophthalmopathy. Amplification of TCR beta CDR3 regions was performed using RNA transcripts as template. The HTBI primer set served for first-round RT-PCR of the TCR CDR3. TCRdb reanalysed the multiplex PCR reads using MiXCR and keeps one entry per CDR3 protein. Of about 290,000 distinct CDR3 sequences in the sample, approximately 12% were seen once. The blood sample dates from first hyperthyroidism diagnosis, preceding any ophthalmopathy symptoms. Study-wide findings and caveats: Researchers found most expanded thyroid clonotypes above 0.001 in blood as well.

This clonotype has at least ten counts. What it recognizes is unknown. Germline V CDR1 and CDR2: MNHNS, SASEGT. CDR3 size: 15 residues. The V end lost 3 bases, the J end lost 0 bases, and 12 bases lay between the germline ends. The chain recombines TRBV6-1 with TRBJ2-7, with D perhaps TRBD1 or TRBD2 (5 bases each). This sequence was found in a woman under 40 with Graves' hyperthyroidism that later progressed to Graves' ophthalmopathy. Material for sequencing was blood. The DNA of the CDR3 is TGTGCCAGCAGTGACCGGGACGGCAGCTCCTACGAGCAGTACTTC. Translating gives CASSDRDGSSYEQYF.